The 15 T cell receptor beta chains below come from one sample, sequenced in a study of cytomegalovirus exposure and HLA in healthy donors. The PCR had 60 Vbeta and 13 Jbeta primers. Assay used: immunoSEQ multiplex PCR; TCRdb lists only in-frame clones, some missing. The table includes more than 45,000 clones, 70% to 85% detected once. Material for sequencing was PBMCs. These receptors were taken from a man between 25 and 39 years old in good health and CMV-seronegative.

This rearrangement joins TRBV5-1 to TRBJ1-6, with D unclear. The CDR3 runs 15 residues. Germline values: CDR1 SGHRS, CDR2 YFSETQ. Trimming pared 0 bases from V and 7 bases from J, leaving 11 bases between. This CDR3 reads CASSLAEKLNSPLHF. The CDR3 nucleotides are TGCGCCAGCAGCTTGGCCGAGAAACTGAATTCACCCCTCCACTTT.

The rearrangement links TRBV5-1 to TRBJ2-7, with D perhaps TRBD1 (6 bases). V dropped 1 base and J dropped 2 bases, with 10 bases sitting between them. The germline gives CDR1 SGHRS, CDR2 YFSETQ. CDR3 size: 14 residues. The CDR3, as DNA: TGCGCCAGCAGCTTGTATTCAGGGGCCTACGAGCAGTACTTC. It specifies CASSLYSGAYEQYF. The variable domain in full, with the rest retrieved from reference TRBV5-1 and TRBJ2-7, is KAGVTQTPRYLIKTRGQQVTLSCSPISGHRSVSWYQQTPGQGLQFLFEYFSETQRNKGNFPGRFSGRQFSNSRSEMNVSTLELGDSALYLCASSLYSGAYEQYFGPGTRLTVT.

The V and J genes are TRBV19 and TRBJ2-7; 7 bases fit TRBD2. Germline CDR1 and CDR2: LNHDA and SQIVND (reference sequence). Unmatched junction bases numbered 6, after V lost 4 bases and J lost 0 bases. The CDR3 is 15 residues long. CDR3 sequence: CASSKTSVSSYEQYF. The CDR3, as DNA: TGTGCCAGTAGTAAAACTAGCGTCAGCTCCTACGAGCAGTACTTC. The whole variable domain, remainder taken from reference TRBV19 and TRBJ2-7, is DGGITQSPKYLFRKEGQNVTLSCEQNLNHDAMYWYRQDPGQGLRLIYYSQIVNDFQKGDIAEGYSVSREKKESFPLTVTSAQKNPTAFYLCASSKTSVSSYEQYFGPGTRLTVT.

The rearrangement joins TRBV5-3 to TRBJ2-7; 8 bases are shared with TRBD1. Being an ORF, TRBV5-3 has a function that is uncertain. V dropped 5 bases and J dropped 2; count of bases not matched to a gene: 12. The CDR3 is 16 amino acids. CDR3 sequence (DNA): TGTGCCAGAAGTCCTACAGGGACAGGACCCACCTACGAGCAGTACTTC. It specifies CARSPTGTGPTYEQYF.

This chain joins TRBV5-4 and TRBJ1-1; perhaps TRBD1 as D (5 bases). CDR1 and CDR2 from the germline V gene are SGHNT and YYREEE (reference sequence). V was pared by 4 bases and J by 6 bases, with 19 bases between. The CDR3 has 15 residues. CDR3 sequence reads: CASSIDPRGGPEAFF. DNA of the CDR3: TGTGCCAGCAGCATAGATCCGCGGGGGGGTCCTGAAGCTTTCTTT.

The chain couples TRBV10-1 to TRBJ2-7; 8 bases fit TRBD1. The junction had 25 bases not matched to a gene; V was cut back by 3 bases and J by 3 bases. The CDR3 loop spans 21 amino acids. The germline CDR1 and CDR2 sequences are WNHNN and SYGVQD (reference sequence). The CDR3 DNA sequence: TGCGCCAGCAGTGACGCAGGTCCTGAACAGGGGGAGCCCCGCGTTCTCTACGAGCAGTACTTC. This encodes CASSDAGPEQGEPRVLYEQYF.

The chain recombines TRBV6-5 with TRBJ2-5; D is ambiguous. The germline V gene has CDR1 MNHEY and CDR2 SVGAGI. CDR3 length: 11 residues. Trimming took 8 bases from V and 4 from J, leaving 8 bases between them. The CDR3 spells CASSTGETQYF. CDR3 sequence (DNA): TGTGCCAGCTCGACGGGAGAGACCCAGTACTTC.

The V call is TRBV10-1, the J call TRBJ2-5; 8 nucleotides line up with TRBD1. CDR1 and CDR2 (germline): WNHNN, SYGVQD (reference sequence). The CDR3 spans 15 residues. Unmatched junction bases numbered 11, after V lost 6 bases and J lost 5 bases. The CDR3 DNA follows: TGCGCCAGCAGCGATGGACAGGGATGGAAGGAGACCCAGTACTTC. Translated: CASSDGQGWKETQYF.

As concerns this clone: The sample holds other DNA sequences that translate to the same CDR3. The V call is TRBV6-5, the J call TRBJ2-7, with D unclear. Germline V gives CDR1 MNHEY, CDR2 SVGAGI. This CDR3 comprises 15 residues. The germline V and J ends were trimmed by 0 bases and 0 bases, with 9 bases remaining between them. The CDR3 here is CASSYSSASSYEQYF. In DNA form, the CDR3 reads TGTGCCAGCAGTTACTCGAGCGCTAGCTCCTACGAGCAGTACTTC.

This clone was observed a handful of times. The chain is built from TRBV10-1 and TRBJ2-3, with 9 bases matching TRBD1. The CDR3 is 15 residues long. The junction had 5 bases not matched to a gene; V was cut back by 4 bases and J by 3 bases. CDR1 is WNHNN and CDR2 is SYGVQD in the germline V gene (reference sequence). CDR3 protein: CASSAGQGSTDTQYF. The CDR3 DNA reads as TGCGCCAGCAGTGCAGGACAGGGGAGTACAGATACGCAGTATTTT.

This clone occurred a few times. V is TRBV6-5 and J is TRBJ1-6; 7 bases map to TRBD1. The germline V gene has CDR1 MNHEY and CDR2 SVGAGI. CDR3 size: 15 residues. The trim removed 0 bases at V and 7 bases at J, leaving 3 bases unmatched. The CDR3 protein is CASSYSNRGNSPLHF. The CDR3 nucleotides are TGTGCCAGCAGTTACTCGAACAGGGGAAATTCACCCCTCCACTTT.

The genes are TRBV29-1 and TRBJ1-1; 9 nucleotides line up with TRBD1. Germline V gene lookup returns CDR1 SQVTM and CDR2 ANQGSEA. This CDR3 is 15 amino acids long. Losses at the gene ends were 6 bases for V and 0 bases for J; bases not matched to a gene: 8. This CDR3 is CSVVRGQGMNTEAFF. CDR3 nucleotide sequence: TGCAGCGTCGTCCGCGGACAGGGGATGAACACTGAAGCTTTCTTT.

The chain couples TRBV11-2 to TRBJ1-5; tentative D call: TRBD1 (5 bases). V shed 2 bases and J shed 5 bases, with 10 bases lying between them. Germline V gene sequence: CDR1 SGHAT, CDR2 FQNNGV. This CDR3 region has 14 residues. The CDR3, as DNA: TGTGCCAGCAGCTTATCAGGGAAAGATCAGCCCCAGCATTTT. Protein sequence: CASSLSGKDQPQHF.

This rearrangement joins TRBV7-2 to TRBJ2-2; D might be TRBD2 (6 bases). CDR3 length: 16 residues. Per germline, CDR1 SGHTA and CDR2 FQGNSA. Trimming took 1 base from V and 4 from J, leaving 13 bases between them. The CDR3 DNA sequence: TGTGCCAGCAGCTTAGATGAGATCGGGAGCACCGGGGAGCTGTTTTTT. This encodes CASSLDEIGSTGELFF.

This clone turned up a few times. The chain links TRBV30 to TRBJ1-2; D is possibly TRBD1 (6 bases). The length of the CDR3 is 14 residues. The V end was cut by 4 bases, the J end by 5 bases, with 17 bases between. CDR1 and CDR2 (germline): GTSNPN, SVGIG (reference sequence). The CDR3 loop is CAWKAGRGFYGYTF. CDR3 DNA: TGTGCCTGGAAAGCTGGCAGGGGCTTTTATGGCTACACCTTC.